Listed here are 10 T cell receptor beta chains from one sample, sequenced in a study of CD4 T cells in relation to SARS-CoV-2 and coronaviruses. The unexposed donors gave CD4+ T cells in about 2011-2019, prior to COVID-19. CD4+ T cells were isolated from the cells after 10 days of culture. TCRdb's table, derived via immunoSEQ multiplex PCR, lists solely in-frame clones and lacks some. Among roughly 18,000 clones listed, roughly 77% were seen once. The antigens of these receptors remain unknown. The sequenced sample consisted of CD4+ T cells from PBMCs, cultured in vitro. Source of these receptors: a human donor in good health.

V gene TRBV6-4 combines with J gene TRBJ2-3; tentatively, D is TRBD2 (5 bases). This CDR3 has 13 amino acids. Between the trimmed V and J ends, which lost 5 bases and 4 bases, there was a span of 10 bases. Germline V gene data show CDR1 as MRHNA and CDR2 as SNTAGT. CDR3 bases: TGTGCCAGCAGTCTAGCCGAGGCAGATACGCAGTATTTT. Its translation is CASSLAEADTQYF.

The rearrangement links TRBV19 to TRBJ1-1, with 8 bases fitting TRBD1. Germline CDR1 LNHDA, CDR2 SQIVND (reference sequence). The V gene end was trimmed by 7 bases and the J gene end by 5 bases; junction bases not matched to a gene: 15. The CDR3 totals 16 residues. This chain's CDR3 is CASKTGAGGAWTEAFF. Written as DNA, the CDR3 is TGTGCCAGTAAGACGGGGGCAGGGGGCGCGTGGACTGAAGCTTTCTTT. The variable domain in full, completed from reference TRBV19 and TRBJ1-1, reads DGGITQSPKYLFRKEGQNVTLSCEQNLNHDAMYWYRQDPGQGLRLIYYSQIVNDFQKGDIAEGYSVSREKKESFPLTVTSAQKNPTAFYLCASKTGAGGAWTEAFFGQGTRLTVV.

This sequence joins TRBV9 and TRBJ2-1; D is unclear. There are 13 residues in the CDR3. V dropped 0 bases and J dropped 6 bases, with 7 bases sitting between them. Germline V gives CDR1 SGDLS, CDR2 YYNGEE. CDR3 in amino acids: CASSVETFNEQFF. The CDR3 nucleotides read TGTGCCAGCAGCGTAGAGACCTTCAATGAGCAGTTCTTC.

This chain links TRBV9 with TRBJ2-7, with a possible D match to TRBD1 (5 bases). Trimming stripped 3 bases from V and 4 bases from J, with 17 bases between. This CDR3 is 15 amino acids long. Germline values: CDR1 SGDLS, CDR2 YYNGEE. CDR3: CASSATGSLPYEQYF. DNA for the CDR3: TGTGCCAGCAGCGCCACAGGATCGCTTCCTTACGAGCAGTACTTC.

The chain links TRBV24-1 to TRBJ2-4; D may match TRBD1 or TRBD2 (5 bases each). Looked up from germline, CDR1 is KGHDR and CDR2 is SFDVKD. The CDR3 loop spans 15 amino acids. The germline V and J ends were trimmed by 4 bases and 5 bases, with 14 bases remaining between them. The CDR3 coding sequence is TGTGCCACCAGTGACGGGGCGGATCTTGAAAACATTCAGTACTTC. Residues: CATSDGADLENIQYF.

The rearrangement uses TRBV11-3 and TRBJ2-7; 8 bases agree with TRBD1. Germline values: CDR1 SGHNT, CDR2 YENEEA. Trimming removed 5 bases from V and 1 base from J; junction bases left unmatched: 7. CDR3 size: 15 residues. This CDR3 reads CASSLDGTGSYEQYF. The CDR3 DNA is TGTGCCAGCAGCCTCGATGGGACAGGATCCTACGAGCAGTACTTC.

J is TRBJ2-6 and V is TRBV28; unclear D gene. Looked up from germline, CDR1 is MDHEN and CDR2 is SYDVKM. The V and J ends lost 2 bases and 0 bases respectively, with 5 bases between them. The CDR3 loop spans 15 amino acids. The DNA for the CDR3 is TGTGCCAGCAGTTTAGTGCGCTCTGGGGCCAACGTCCTGACTTTC. Residues: CASSLVRSGANVLTF.

This chain links TRBV30 with TRBJ1-1; D is unresolved. This CDR3 contains 15 residues. In germline, CDR1 is GTSNPN, CDR2 SVGIG (reference sequence). The germline V and J ends were trimmed by 0 bases and 4 bases, with 15 bases remaining between them. CDR3 bases: TGTGCCTGGAGTGTACGGACCCGTGGGATCACTGAAGCTTTCTTT. This translates into CAWSVRTRGITEAFF.

This CDR3 is CASSQGQGGTYEQYF. The CDR3 nucleotides read TGCGCCAGCAGCCAGGGACAGGGGGGAACCTACGAGCAGTACTTC. The chain combines TRBV5-1 with TRBJ2-7; 11 bases match TRBD1. The germline CDR1 and CDR2 sequences are SGHRS and YFSETQ. CDR3 length: 15 amino acids. The V segment lost 4 bases and the J segment 2 bases; nucleotides outside the gene matches: 5. Full variable domain (missing parts from reference TRBV5-1 and TRBJ2-7): KAGVTQTPRYLIKTRGQQVTLSCSPISGHRSVSWYQQTPGQGLQFLFEYFSETQRNKGNFPGRFSGRQFSNSRSEMNVSTLELGDSALYLCASSQGQGGTYEQYFGPGTRLTVT.

This clone occurred a few times. The genes are TRBV19 and TRBJ1-1; 9 bases match TRBD1. The CDR3 consists of 14 residues. The V and J ends lost 4 bases and 5 bases, in that order; junction bases with no gene match: 5. Germline V CDR1 and CDR2: LNHDA, SQIVND (reference sequence). The CDR3 nucleotides read TGTGCCAGTAGTACCACAGGGGGCTGGACTGAAGCTTTCTTT. Translated, it gives CASSTTGGWTEAFF.